Presented here are 24 T cell receptor beta chains from one specimen sequenced in a study of blood T cell repertoires in COVID-19. Profiled with immunoSEQ multiplex PCR; TCRdb holds only in-frame clones, not every one. The sample has a few hundred thousand clones, roughly 89% seen once; the top ten hold 10%. Specimen: PBMCs or T cells enriched from blood (not recorded which). These receptors were collected from a woman in her 50s who had recovered from COVID-19.

The J gene is TRBJ1-2, the V gene TRBV28; 7 bases map to TRBD1. V gave up 7 bases and J gave up 4 bases; unmatched junction bases: 9. There are 14 residues in the CDR3. Germline V lookup: CDR1 MDHEN, CDR2 SYDVKM. CDR3 region: CASKKRQGIYGYTF. The CDR3 DNA sequence: TGTGCCAGCAAAAAGAGACAGGGTATCTATGGCTACACCTTC.

This clone has only a few counts. The chain uses TRBV5-1 and TRBJ1-2; TRBD1 agrees at 8 bases. The ends lost 4 bases at V and 6 bases at J; junction bases unmatched: 5. Germline V gene data show CDR1 as SGHRS and CDR2 as YFSETQ. The CDR3 is made up of 13 amino acids. CDR3 nucleotide sequence: TGCGCCAGCAGCGTACAGGGGGGCGATGGCTACACCTTC. As protein: CASSVQGGDGYTF.

The chain employs TRBV13 and TRBJ2-3, with D possibly matching TRBD1 (6 bases). V lost 3 bases to trimming and J lost 1 base, with 14 bases between them. Germline values: CDR1 PRHDT, CDR2 FYEKMQ (reference sequence). The CDR3 is 16 amino acids. This chain's CDR3 is CASSLGHRSGTDTQYF. In DNA form, the CDR3 reads TGTGCCAGCAGCTTGGGACACCGTTCCGGCACAGATACGCAGTATTTT. The whole variable domain, remainder taken from reference TRBV13 and TRBJ2-3, is AAGVIQSPRHLIKEKRETATLKCYPIPRHDTVYWYQQGPGQDPQFLISFYEKMQSDKGSIPDRFSAQQFSDYHSELNMSSLELGDSALYFCASSLGHRSGTDTQYFGPGTRLTVL.

This clone was seen more than once but under ten times. The V and J genes are TRBV5-5 and TRBJ1-3; no reliable D call. This CDR3 comprises 14 residues. Trimming stripped 5 bases from V and 0 bases from J, with 9 bases between. Germline CDR1 SGHKS, CDR2 YYEKEE (reference sequence). The CDR3 coding sequence is TGTGCCAGCAGGCGGGATCTCTCTGGAAACACCATATATTTT. The encoded protein is CASRRDLSGNTIYF.

The V gene is TRBV25-1, the J gene TRBJ2-2; unclear D gene. V was shortened by 1 base and J by 4 bases, with 7 bases between the two germline ends. Germline V gene data show CDR1 as MGHDK and CDR2 as SYGVNS. This CDR3 has 14 amino acids. CDR3 nucleotide sequence: TGTGCCAGCAGTGAATTTGGCGGCACCGGGGAGCTGTTTTTT. Translating it yields CASSEFGGTGELFF.

This clone was recorded once. V usage is TRBV4-1 and J usage is TRBJ1-4; no firm D call. Germline CDR1 and CDR2: MGHRA and YSYEKL. CDR3 length: 14 residues. Trimming removed 1 base from V and 3 bases from J, with 6 bases in between. The CDR3 region is CASSQGHSNEKLFF. The CDR3 region has the DNA TGCGCCAGCAGCCAAGGACATTCTAATGAAAAACTGTTTTTT.

The V and J genes are TRBV7-2 and TRBJ2-2, with D unresolved. V dropped 1 base and J dropped 3 bases, with 6 bases sitting between them. There are 14 residues in the CDR3. Germline V gene data show CDR1 as SGHTA and CDR2 as FQGNSA. In DNA form, the CDR3 reads TGTGCCAGCAGCTTAGGCAGTGACACCGGGGAGCTGTTTTTT. It yields the protein CASSLGSDTGELFF.

The J gene is TRBJ1-3, the V gene TRBV2; D is unresolved. Germline lookup yields CDR1 SNHLY and CDR2 FYNNEI. Trimming removed 1 base at V and 2 bases at J, with 9 bases between. This CDR3 comprises 15 residues. The CDR3 loop is CASSEESSAGNTIYF. The CDR3 region has the DNA TGTGCCAGCAGTGAAGAGTCCAGTGCTGGAAACACCATATATTTT.

This clone was observed a handful of times. V is TRBV7-8 and J is TRBJ1-5, with unresolved D. V shed 1 base and J shed 5 bases, with 18 bases lying between them. Germline V gene lookup returns CDR1 SGHVS and CDR2 FQNEAQ. There are 17 residues in the CDR3. DNA of the CDR3: TGTGCCAGCAGCTTAGGGGCAAGTATAGGCCCCTATCAGCCCCAGCATTTT. Encoded protein: CASSLGASIGPYQPQHF. The full variable domain, completed using reference TRBV7-8 and TRBJ1-5, is GAGVSQSPRYKVAKRGQDVALRCDPISGHVSLFWYQQALGQGPEFLTYFQNEAQLDKSGLPSDRFFAERPEGSVSTLKIQRTQQEDSAVYLCASSLGASIGPYQPQHFGDGTRLSIL.

The rearrangement uses TRBV19 and TRBJ1-2; D not certain. There are 12 residues in the CDR3. V was clipped by 1 base and J by 8 bases, with 8 bases between them. The V gene's germline CDR1 is LNHDA and CDR2 SQIVND (reference sequence). The CDR3 coding sequence is TGTGCCAGTAGTATAGGTCAGGCAGGCTACACCTTC. It yields the protein CASSIGQAGYTF.

V and J are TRBV7-9 and TRBJ1-6; weak D call: TRBD1 (5 bases). This CDR3 is built from 12 residues. Germline V gives CDR1 SEHNR, CDR2 FQNEAQ (reference sequence). Trimming left V 10 bases short and J 10 bases short, with 14 bases between. The CDR3, as DNA: TGTGCCACCGCGCGGGGGGAATCACCCCTCCACTTT. Protein: CATARGESPLHF.

The chain is built from TRBV28 and TRBJ2-1; 8 bases fit TRBD2. Germline lookup yields CDR1 MDHEN and CDR2 SYDVKM. Trimming removed 5 bases from V and 12 bases from J; junction bases left unmatched: 18. The CDR3 spans 16 residues. The CDR3 region is CASSLSGAGGLFWQFF. The CDR3 bases are TGTGCCAGCAGTCTTAGTGGGGCGGGGGGACTGTTTTGGCAGTTCTTC.

The chain couples TRBV9 to TRBJ2-2; no firm D call. The germline gives CDR1 SGDLS, CDR2 YYNGEE. V was trimmed by 4 bases and J by 4 bases, leaving 11 bases between them. The CDR3 loop spans 14 amino acids. CDR3 region: CASSPSSSTGELFF. The CDR3 nucleotides are TGTGCCAGCAGCCCGTCTAGTAGCACCGGGGAGCTGTTTTTT.

Written as DNA, the CDR3 is TGCGCCAGCAGCTTGGATAGACAGGGGGGTGGCTACACCTTC. Its protein is CASSLDRQGGGYTF. The chain joins TRBV5-1 to TRBJ1-2, with 9 bases aligning to TRBD1. The CDR3 is 14 amino acids. Germline assignment: CDR1 SGHRS and CDR2 YFSETQ. V dropped 0 bases and J dropped 7; count of bases not matched to a gene: 4.

The genes are TRBV14 and TRBJ1-5; D uncertain. Deletions cut 4 bases from V and 6 bases from J, with 16 bases between. This CDR3 spans 15 amino acids. Germline lookup yields CDR1 SGHDN and CDR2 FVKESK. The CDR3 is CASSPWGGLGQPQHF. The DNA of the CDR3 is TGTGCCAGCAGCCCCTGGGGAGGGCTCGGTCAGCCCCAGCATTTT.

V is TRBV19 and J is TRBJ1-1; 7 positions agree with TRBD1. With 6 bases clipped from V and 4 bases from J, the junction kept 8 bases outside the gene matches. Looked up from germline, CDR1 is LNHDA and CDR2 is SQIVND (reference sequence). The CDR3 has 14 amino acids. The CDR3 DNA reads TGTGCCAGTAGGCACAAGGGGGCGGTCACTGAAGCTTTCTTT. Encoded protein: CASRHKGAVTEAFF.

This clone is a singleton in its sample. The gene calls are TRBV7-8 and TRBJ1-2; perhaps TRBD1 as D (5 bases). The V end lost 6 bases, the J end lost 8 bases, and 10 bases lay between the germline ends. CDR3 length equals 11 residues. The germline CDR1 and CDR2 sequences are SGHVS and FQNEAQ. The CDR3 DNA reads TGTGCCAGCAGTAAGGGGAACGGCTACACCTTC. Amino acid sequence: CASSKGNGYTF.

This rearrangement joins TRBV27 to TRBJ2-1; 11 bases map to TRBD2. CDR1 MNHEY and CDR2 SMNVEV come from the germline V gene (reference sequence). The V segment lost 5 bases and the J segment 4 bases; nucleotides outside the gene matches: 10. The CDR3 has 17 amino acids. The CDR3 loop is CASSPYAGTSGYNEQFF. The CDR3 coding sequence is TGTGCCAGCAGTCCCTACGCCGGGACTAGCGGTTACAATGAGCAGTTCTTC.

The chain's CDR3 is CASSLWAGGYNEQFF. CDR3 nucleotide sequence: TGTGCCAGCAGTTTATGGGCGGGGGGGTACAATGAGCAGTTCTTC. The chain is built from TRBV27 and TRBJ2-1; 9 bases align to TRBD2. This CDR3 has 15 amino acids. V lost 1 base and J lost 4; bases outside the gene matches: 2. In germline, CDR1 is MNHEY, CDR2 SMNVEV (reference sequence).

The J gene is TRBJ2-5, the V gene TRBV28; TRBD1 aligns across 7 bases. Per the germline V gene, CDR1 is MDHEN and CDR2 is SYDVKM. After removal of 2 bases from V and 4 bases from J, the junction contained 7 bases not matched to a gene. The CDR3 has 15 amino acids. The CDR3 DNA reads TGTGCCAGCAGTTTAAGGCAGGGGGATTCAGAGACCCAGTACTTC. Residues: CASSLRQGDSETQYF.

The chain uses TRBV4-1 and TRBJ1-3; 9 positions agree with TRBD1. The germline V gene encodes CDR1 MGHRA and CDR2 YSYEKL. The CDR3 length is 15 residues. J was trimmed by 3 bases and V by 4 bases; bases with no gene match: 4. In nucleotides, the CDR3 is TGCGCCAGCAGCCTTACAGGGGGCTATGGAAACACCATATATTTT. It translates to CASSLTGGYGNTIYF.

V is TRBV5-6 and J is TRBJ2-7, with TRBD2 as a possible D gene (5 bases). From germline, CDR1 is SGHDT and CDR2 YYEEEE. Trimming pared 4 bases from V and 3 bases from J, leaving 11 bases between. This CDR3 has 13 residues. CDR3 amino acids: CASSRDPIYEQYF. CDR3 DNA sequence: TGTGCCAGCAGCCGGGATCCCATCTACGAGCAGTACTTC.

This clone was detected a few times. The chain recombines TRBV20-1 with TRBJ2-5, with D uncertain. The CDR3 length is 11 residues. V was cut by 6 bases and J by 1 base, with 6 bases left in between. Germline V CDR1 and CDR2: DFQATT, SNEGSKA (reference sequence). The CDR3 DNA reads TGCAGTGCGCTCGGCCAAGAGACCCAGTACTTC. It translates to CSALGQETQYF.

The chain combines TRBV7-2 with TRBJ1-2, with 8 positions matching TRBD1. The CDR3 spans 16 residues. Trimming cost V 5 bases and J 3 bases; bases outside gene matches: 11. From germline, CDR1 is SGHTA and CDR2 FQGNSA. The chain's CDR3 is CASSPRDRPLYYGYTF. The CDR3 bases are TGTGCCAGCAGCCCCCGGGACAGGCCTCTTTACTATGGCTACACCTTC. Full variable domain (rest looked up from reference TRBV7-2 and TRBJ1-2): GAGVSQSPSNKVTEKGKDVELRCDPISGHTALYWYRQSLGQGLEFLIYFQGNSAPDKSGLPSDRFSAERTGGSVSTLTIQRTQQEDSAVYLCASSPRDRPLYYGYTFGSGTRLTVV.